Below are 19 T cell receptor beta chains sequenced from a single sample in a study of cytomegalovirus exposure and HLA in healthy donors. Primers for the PCR totalled 60 Vbeta and 13 Jbeta. The protocol was immunoSEQ multiplex PCR, while the TCRdb copy is restricted to in-frame clones and leaves out a portion. Among 120,000 to 150,000 clones, roughly 79% were seen once, and the ten largest hold 1.9%. Sequenced sample: PBMCs. All receptors derive from a woman in her thirties or forties in good health and CMV-seronegative.

This clone has a handful of counts. A read error may produce the germline difference seen at one junction end. V gene TRBV7-9 combines with J gene TRBJ2-7; 7 nucleotides match TRBD2. This CDR3 contains 16 residues. CDR1 and CDR2 from the germline V gene are SEHNR and FQNEAQ (reference sequence). The CDR3 DNA reads as TGTTCCAGCAGCTTAGGCAACTATGCGGGGGCCTACGAGCAGTACTTC. It specifies CSSSLGNYAGAYEQYF.

This clone was observed a single time. The V call is TRBV7-2, the J call TRBJ1-1; 7 bases are shared with TRBD1. This CDR3 region has 16 residues. Germline CDR1 SGHTA, CDR2 FQGNSA. The J segment lost 1 base and the V segment lost 4 bases, leaving 9 bases of the junction unmatched. CDR3 sequence (DNA): TGTGCCAGCAGCTGGACGTCCGGGACAGCGAACACTGAAGCTTTCTTT. Its protein is CASSWTSGTANTEAFF.

The V call is TRBV30, the J call TRBJ2-1; no definite D call. CDR1 and CDR2 (germline): GTSNPN, SVGIG (reference sequence). V was shortened by 4 bases and J by 4 bases, with 17 bases between the two germline ends. This CDR3 contains 15 residues. Here the CDR3 reads CAWTSPRTFYNEQFF. DNA for the CDR3: TGTGCCTGGACCTCCCCTAGAACGTTTTACAATGAGCAGTTCTTC.

This chain links TRBV10-3 with TRBJ2-7, with 16 bases matching TRBD2. From germline, CDR1 is ENHRY and CDR2 SYGVKD. V lost 6 bases, J lost 3 bases, and 5 bases stayed unmatched. The CDR3 is 16 residues long. The CDR3, as DNA: TGTGCCATCAGGGGGACTAGCGGGAGGGGAGGCTACGAGCAGTACTTC. It is translated as CAIRGTSGRGGYEQYF.

The rearrangement joins TRBV5-4 to TRBJ2-1; possible D gene TRBD2, 5 bases. Germline CDR1 and CDR2: SGHNT and YYREEE (reference sequence). Between the trimmed V and J ends, which lost 0 bases and 0 bases, there was a span of 10 bases. CDR3 length: 16 amino acids. The CDR3: CASSLGTATSYNEQFF. The CDR3 bases are TGTGCCAGCAGCTTGGGGACTGCTACCTCCTACAATGAGCAGTTCTTC.

The CDR3 sequence: CAISESIGGGNQPQHF. DNA for the CDR3: TGTGCCATCAGTGAGTCGATAGGGGGCGGCAATCAGCCCCAGCATTTT. V is TRBV10-3 and J is TRBJ1-5; 7 bases are a match to TRBD1. The CDR3 length is 16 residues. Germline CDR1 and CDR2: ENHRY and SYGVKD. Trimming at V came to 0 bases and at J to 2 bases, leaving 4 bases not matched to a gene.

The rearrangement joins TRBV28 to TRBJ2-7; 9 bases line up with TRBD2. Germline lookup yields CDR1 MDHEN and CDR2 SYDVKM. The CDR3 consists of 20 residues. Trimming at V came to 4 bases and at J to 1 base, leaving 20 bases not matched to a gene. The CDR3 sequence is CASSSSRLAAYPKLSYEQYF. Written as DNA, the CDR3 is TGTGCCAGCAGTTCCTCGAGACTAGCGGCATATCCTAAGTTATCCTACGAGCAGTACTTC.

CDR3 region: CASSSTGSAYEQYF. The CDR3 coding sequence is TGTGCCAGCAGTTCCACCGGGAGTGCCTACGAGCAGTACTTC. This chain uses TRBV5-4 with TRBJ2-7; a possible D gene is TRBD2 (6 bases). CDR1 SGHNT and CDR2 YYREEE come from the germline V gene (reference sequence). The length of the CDR3 is 14 residues. The V end was cut by 5 bases, the J end by 2 bases, with 14 bases between.

V usage is TRBV27 and J usage is TRBJ2-7, with TRBD2 matching 9 bases. V lost 5 bases, J lost 0 bases, and 5 bases stayed unmatched. The CDR3 is made up of 15 amino acids. The V gene's germline CDR1 is MNHEY and CDR2 SMNVEV (reference sequence). CDR3 DNA sequence: TGTGCCAGCAGTGCTTTTAGCGGGAGCTCCTACGAGCAGTACTTC. Its protein product is CASSAFSGSSYEQYF.

The chain uses TRBV28 and TRBJ1-1, with a weak D call TRBD1 (5 bases). There are 12 residues in the CDR3. Between the trimmed V and J ends, which lost 7 bases and 7 bases, there was a span of 13 bases. Per germline, CDR1 MDHEN and CDR2 SYDVKM. The DNA of the CDR3 is TGTGCCAGCATTCTAGGGGTCGGTGAAGCTTTCTTT. This translates into CASILGVGEAFF.

V gene TRBV18 combines with J gene TRBJ2-1; 8 nucleotides match TRBD1. The ends lost 4 bases at V and 6 bases at J; junction bases unmatched: 2. Germline assignment: CDR1 KGHSH and CDR2 LQKENI. This CDR3 comprises 13 residues. CDR3 amino acids: CASSLTGGNEQFF. CDR3 sequence (DNA): TGTGCCAGCTCACTCACAGGGGGCAATGAGCAGTTCTTC.

This chain connects TRBV7-9 to TRBJ2-7; 7 bases match TRBD1. J lost 6 bases, V lost 4 bases, and 9 bases had no gene match. CDR1 SEHNR and CDR2 FQNEAQ come from the germline V gene (reference sequence). This CDR3 comprises 14 residues. The CDR3 reads CASSSNRGSREQYF. The CDR3 DNA reads TGTGCCAGCAGCTCTAACAGGGGTTCCCGCGAGCAGTACTTC.

V and J are TRBV4-3 and TRBJ1-4; D remains unclear. The ends were cut back, 1 base at V and 10 bases at J, with 13 bases in the middle. CDR1 is LGHNA and CDR2 is YSLEER in the germline V gene. The CDR3 has 14 amino acids. The chain's CDR3 is CASSQGVEGGKLFF. CDR3 bases: TGCGCCAGCAGCCAAGGCGTGGAGGGCGGAAAACTGTTTTTT.

This clone has just one count. The rearrangement joins TRBV28 to TRBJ1-1, with D possibly TRBD1 on 6 matching bases. The CDR3 loop spans 14 amino acids. Germline V lookup: CDR1 MDHEN, CDR2 SYDVKM. Trimming shortened V by 2 bases and J by 7 bases, and 14 bases separated the two germline ends. CDR3 DNA sequence: TGTGCCAGCAGTTTAGTTCCAGGGGTGGGTGAAGCTTTCTTT. Its translation is CASSLVPGVGEAFF.

The chain is built from TRBV9 and TRBJ2-7, with TRBD2 as a possible D gene (7 bases). Trimming shortened V by 3 bases and J by 2 bases, and 18 bases separated the two germline ends. The CDR3 has 16 amino acids. Germline CDR1 and CDR2: SGDLS and YYNGEE. CDR3 nucleotides: TGTGCCAGCAGCGCCGGGGGAGGGGGTCGAACCTACGAGCAGTACTTC. It codes for CASSAGGGGRTYEQYF.

The chain links TRBV6-1 to TRBJ2-7; TRBD1 matches 7 bases. CDR1 and CDR2 (germline): MNHNS, SASEGT. This CDR3 spans 13 amino acids. The V and J ends lost 8 bases and 7 bases, in that order; junction bases with no gene match: 11. As DNA, the CDR3 is TGTGCCAGCCCCGGACAGGATTTTAAAGAGCAGTACTTC. Its translation is CASPGQDFKEQYF.

A note on this clone: Other DNA sequences in this specimen translate into the identical CDR3. The chain is built from TRBV5-1 and TRBJ1-1, with D unresolved. Per germline, CDR1 SGHRS and CDR2 YFSETQ. The CDR3 contains 13 residues. V lost 1 base, J lost 1 base, and 5 bases lay in between. The CDR3 nucleotides are TGCGCCAGCAGCTTGACGGGGAACACTGAAGCTTTCTTT. This translates into CASSLTGNTEAFF.

The genes are TRBV30 and TRBJ2-7; 8 bases agree with TRBD2. This CDR3 is built from 15 residues. V was clipped by 0 bases and J by 6 bases; unmatched bases: 10. Germline CDR1 is GTSNPN and CDR2 is SVGIG (reference sequence). Here the CDR3 DNA reads TGTGCCTGGAGTGTTAATCCGGGACTAGAGTTCGAGCAGTACTTC. Its translation: CAWSVNPGLEFEQYF.

The gene calls are TRBV28 and TRBJ2-7, with 9 bases that match TRBD2. The CDR3 is 15 residues long. Unmatched junction bases numbered 12, after V lost 7 bases and J lost 5 bases. Germline V gives CDR1 MDHEN, CDR2 SYDVKM. The CDR3 bases are TGTGCCAGCATTCGCGTCATAGCGGGAGTTGACGAGCAGTACTTC. Its translation is CASIRVIAGVDEQYF.